This is a list of T cell receptor beta chains from one sample in a study of cytomegalovirus exposure and HLA in healthy donors. The method was immunoSEQ multiplex PCR; TCRdb's version includes in-frame clones alone and lacks a portion of them. The sample consists of fewer than 200,000 clones, over 60% of them appearing once. The sample taken for sequencing was PBMCs. These receptors came from a female donor in good health and CMV-seronegative. Each CDR3 is given with its conserved first and last residue. The D gene is left open where the match is weak. The size of a clone is reported for some rows only, either as once, few or many, or as a class for expanded clones.

len	abundance	d_gene	v_gene	j_gene	CDR3aa	CDR3nt
13	-	-	TRBV4-1	TRBJ1-1	CASSQLAGTEAFF	TGCGCCAGCAGCCAACTGGCGGGGACTGAAGCTTTCTTT
12	-	-	TRBV28	TRBJ2-7	CASRKESYEQYF	TGTGCCAGCAGAAAGGAGTCCTACGAGCAGTACTTC
17	-	-	TRBV7-9	TRBJ1-4	CAIRGRTGRNSNEKLFF	TGTGCCATCCGGGGGAGAACGGGCAGGAACTCTAATGAAAAACTGTTTTTT
13	-	-	TRBV6-5	TRBJ2-5	CASRTTGRETQYF	TGTGCCAGCAGGACTACAGGGCGAGAGACCCAGTACTTC
15	few	-	TRBV11-2	TRBJ2-3	CASRRPGGQLDTQYF	TGTGCCAGCAGACGGCCCGGGGGGCAGTTAGATACGCAGTATTTT
13	-	-	TRBV7-9	TRBJ2-7	CASSPNYRVQQYF	TGTGCCAGCAGCCCTAACTACCGGGTTCAGCAGTACTTC
14	-	-	TRBV28	TRBJ1-1	CASSLAGARAEAFF	TGTGCCAGCAGTTTGGCGGGGGCTAGGGCTGAAGCTTTCTTT
15	-	-	TRBV27	TRBJ1-2	CASSGTSDGEYGYTF	TGTGCCAGCTCTGGAACGAGCGACGGCGAGTACGGCTACACCTTC
17	few	TRBD1	TRBV18	TRBJ2-2	CASSPQDRGRYTGELFF	TGTGCCAGCTCACCACAGGACAGGGGGCGATACACCGGGGAGCTGTTTTTT
13	few	-	TRBV27	TRBJ2-3	CASRPRGGDTQYF	TGTGCCAGCAGACCCCGGGGTGGGGATACGCAGTATTTT
13	-	-	TRBV19	TRBJ1-1	CASSMTENTEAFF	TGTGCCAGTAGTATGACAGAGAACACTGAAGCTTTCTTT
17	-	-	TRBV25-1	TRBJ1-4	CASSEYAAGSTNEKLFF	TGTGCCAGCAGTGAATATGCTGCAGGGTCAACTAATGAAAAACTGTTTTTT
15	-	-	TRBV4-3	TRBJ2-1	CASSQGGWAGNEQFF	TGCGCCAGCAGCCAAGGTGGATGGGCCGGCAATGAGCAGTTCTTC
13	-	-	TRBV2	TRBJ1-2	CASSEKGPYGYTF	TGTGCCAGCAGTGAGAAGGGGCCCTATGGCTACACCTTC
12	-	-	TRBV9	TRBJ2-5	CASSGARGTQYF	TGTGCCAGCAGCGGTGCGCGGGGGACCCAGTACTTC
12	-	-	TRBV5-6	TRBJ1-1	CASSLGADEAFF	TGTGCCAGCAGCTTGGGGGCAGATGAAGCTTTCTTT
13	once	TRBD1	TRBV19	TRBJ1-5	CASSFQGGQPQHF	TGTGCCAGTAGTTTTCAGGGGGGACAGCCCCAGCATTTT
17	-	TRBD2	TRBV5-6	TRBJ2-3	CASSLAIAGTSTDTQYF	TGTGCCAGCAGCTTGGCCATAGCGGGAACAAGCACAGATACGCAGTATTTT
15	-	-	TRBV27	TRBJ2-7	CASTRIGGASYEQYF	TGTGCCAGCACCCGGATAGGAGGGGCTTCCTACGAGCAGTACTTC
18	once	-	TRBV9	TRBJ2-3	CASSVGAFSGTHLDTQYF	TGTGCCAGCAGCGTAGGGGCCTTTAGTGGGACTCACTTAGATACGCAGTATTTT
14	-	-	TRBV6-1	TRBJ2-7	CASSFGARVTQQYF	TGTGCCAGCAGCTTTGGGGCCAGGGTAACTCAGCAGTACTTC
12	-	TRBD1	TRBV29-1	TRBJ1-1	CSVVQGETEAFF	TGCAGCGTGGTACAGGGGGAAACTGAAGCTTTCTTT
13	-	-	TRBV7-9	TRBJ1-4	CAGGGADGEKLFF	TGTGCCGGGGGGGGCGCGGACGGGGAAAAACTGTTTTTT
14	-	-	TRBV7-9	TRBJ1-4	CASSLAGASEKLFF	TGTGCCAGCAGCTTGGCGGGGGCGAGTGAAAAACTGTTTTTT
15	-	-	TRBV28	TRBJ2-7	CASSLFRGSSYEQYF	TGTGCCAGCAGTTTATTTCGCGGAAGCTCCTACGAGCAGTACTTC
15	few	TRBD1	TRBV7-9	TRBJ1-2	CSSSPTTTGNYGYTF	TGTTCCAGCAGCCCTACTACGACAGGGAACTATGGCTACACCTTC
15	-	TRBD2	TRBV6-1	TRBJ2-7	CATHTSGGTPYEQYF	TGTGCCACCCACACTAGCGGGGGCACTCCCTACGAGCAGTACTTC
15	-	-	TRBV28	TRBJ2-2	CASSSLDTSFGELFF	TGTGCCAGCAGTTCTCTGGACACTAGCTTCGGGGAGCTGTTTTTT
17	few	TRBD1	TRBV7-2	TRBJ1-2	CASSSDGTPRQGQGYTF	TGTGCCAGCAGCTCTGACGGTACCCCACGCCAGGGACAGGGCTACACCTTC
18	-	-	TRBV5-1	TRBJ1-4	CASSLQGNSDSTNEKLFF	TGCGCCAGCAGTTTACAGGGAAATTCCGACTCAACTAATGAAAAACTGTTTTTT
15	-	-	TRBV4-2	TRBJ2-6	CASSQQGSGANVLTF	TGTGCCAGCAGCCAACAGGGGTCTGGGGCCAACGTCCTGACTTTC
15	-	TRBD2	TRBV28	TRBJ2-3	CASSPRAGGPDTQYF	TGTGCCAGCAGTCCCCGTGCGGGAGGGCCAGATACGCAGTATTTT
16	-	-	TRBV28	TRBJ1-5	CASSLITGGRNQPQHF	TGTGCCAGCAGTTTAATTACGGGGGGGCGCAATCAGCCCCAGCATTTT
16	once	TRBD2	TRBV4-3	TRBJ2-1	CASSQLAGTSYNEQFF	TGCGCCAGCAGCCAACTAGCGGGGACCTCCTACAATGAGCAGTTCTTC
15	once	-	TRBV4-2	TRBJ2-3	CASSQQGSSTDTQYF	TGTGCCAGCAGCCAGCAGGGGTCTAGCACAGATACGCAGTATTTT
16	-	-	TRBV27	TRBJ2-1	CASSDQGLHSYNEQFF	TGTGCCAGCAGCGACCAAGGACTCCACTCCTACAATGAGCAGTTCTTC
14	-	-	TRBV5-4	TRBJ2-1	CASQDPSANGEQFF	TGTGCCAGCCAAGATCCATCAGCGAACGGTGAGCAGTTCTTC
15	-	-	TRBV5-1	TRBJ2-2	CASSLGGRNTGELFF	TGCGCCAGCAGCCTGGGGGGGCGGAACACCGGGGAGCTGTTTTTT
15	-	-	TRBV7-2	TRBJ2-3	CASSQGGAGTDTQYF	TGTGCCAGCAGCCAAGGGGGGGCCGGCACAGATACGCAGTATTTT
19	-	TRBD2	TRBV27	TRBJ2-1	CASRPRGLFGTSGVYEQFF	TGTGCCAGCAGACCGAGGGGGCTGTTTGGGACTAGCGGGGTATATGAGCAGTTCTTC
17	-	TRBD2	TRBV11-1	TRBJ2-2	CASSLGSSGGASGELFF	TGTGCCAGCAGCTTAGGCTCTAGCGGGGGGGCGTCCGGGGAGCTGTTTTTT
14	few	-	TRBV10-3	TRBJ2-7	CAISAQTGFNEQYF	TGTGCCATCAGTGCCCAAACAGGGTTCAACGAGCAGTACTTC
16	once	-	TRBV4-2	TRBJ1-2	CASSQEGQGFNYGYTF	TGTGCCAGCAGCCAAGAGGGGCAGGGGTTTAACTATGGCTACACCTTC
15	few	TRBD2	TRBV5-1	TRBJ2-1	CASSLDAGGPGEQFF	TGCGCCAGCAGCTTGGATGCGGGGGGGCCGGGAGAGCAGTTCTTC
13	-	-	TRBV27	TRBJ2-7	CATARRGSYEQYF	TGTGCCACCGCGCGCAGGGGTTCCTACGAGCAGTACTTC
15	-	-	TRBV5-4	TRBJ2-1	CASSSQLSGAQEQFF	TGTGCCAGCAGCTCTCAATTGTCTGGGGCGCAAGAGCAGTTCTTC
14	-	TRBD1	TRBV29-1	TRBJ2-3	CSVVLDRALNTQYF	TGCAGCGTCGTCCTCGACAGGGCCCTGAATACGCAGTATTTT
14	-	-	TRBV30	TRBJ1-5	CAWSLGDSNQPQHF	TGTGCCTGGAGCCTGGGAGATAGCAATCAGCCCCAGCATTTT
9	-	-	TRBV28	TRBJ2-7	CASGPWQYF	TGTGCCAGCGGGCCATGGCAGTACTTC
18	-	TRBD2	TRBV15	TRBJ2-6	CATSRETSGVSGANVLTF	TGTGCCACCAGCAGGGAGACTAGCGGGGTCTCTGGGGCCAACGTCCTGACTTTC
15	-	-	TRBV2	TRBJ1-6	CASSQYTGLNSPLHF	TGTGCCAGCAGTCAATATACAGGGTTGAATTCACCCCTCCACTTT
14	-	-	TRBV30	TRBJ1-2	CAWSNAGAGYGYTF	TGTGCCTGGAGTAATGCAGGTGCGGGCTATGGCTACACCTTC